The following is a TCR beta chain sequence with its context. The antigen is not known. Produced via immunoSEQ multiplex PCR; TCRdb's table is partial and in-frame only. The sample comprises 150,000 to 200,000 clones, less than 90% of which are singletons, and approximately 1.6% rests with the top ten. CDR3 length equals 14 residues. V shed 5 bases, J shed 9 bases, and the junction held 8 bases outside the gene matches. CDR1 and CDR2 (germline): MDHEN, SYDVKM. This entry belongs to a study of T cell responses to AZD1222 COVID-19 vaccine. Study-wide points: Researchers report vaccine-associated CD4 TCRs spanning spike, with dominance at 160-218 and 743-854.

The input for sequencing was peripheral blood, taken on day 0 of AZD1222 vaccination. The chain carries TRBV28 and TRBJ1-3, with 9 nucleotides matching TRBD1. The receptor was isolated from an adult in good health. The CDR3 sequence is CASSPRGTGRTIYF. The CDR3 DNA follows: TGTGCCAGCAGTCCTAGGGGGACAGGGCGCACCATATATTTT.